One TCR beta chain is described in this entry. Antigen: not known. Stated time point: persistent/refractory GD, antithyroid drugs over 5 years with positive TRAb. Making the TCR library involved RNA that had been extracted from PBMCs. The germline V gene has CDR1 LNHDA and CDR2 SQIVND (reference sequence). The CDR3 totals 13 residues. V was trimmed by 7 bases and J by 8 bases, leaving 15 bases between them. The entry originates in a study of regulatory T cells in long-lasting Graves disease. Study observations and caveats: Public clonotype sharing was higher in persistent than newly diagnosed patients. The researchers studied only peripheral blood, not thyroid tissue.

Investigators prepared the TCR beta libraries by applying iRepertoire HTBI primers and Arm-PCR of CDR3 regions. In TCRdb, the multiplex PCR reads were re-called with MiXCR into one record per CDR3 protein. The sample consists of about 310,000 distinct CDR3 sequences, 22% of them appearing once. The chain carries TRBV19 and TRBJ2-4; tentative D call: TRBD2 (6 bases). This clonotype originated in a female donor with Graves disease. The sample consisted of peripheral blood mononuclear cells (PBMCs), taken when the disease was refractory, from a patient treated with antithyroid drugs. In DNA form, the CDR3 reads TGTGCCAGTACCGGGACTGCATCCTACATTCAGTACTTC. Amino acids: CASTGTASYIQYF.